What follows describes a single TCR beta chain. Trimming removed 4 bases at V and 14 bases at J, with 17 bases between. Germline-derived CDR1 and CDR2 are SQVTM and ANQGSEA. The length of the CDR3 is 11 residues. This entry comes from a study of tumor-infiltrating lymphocytes in primary liver carcinoma. Co-extraction yielded RNA and DNA from roughly 20-30 mg of unsorted bulk tissue. Primary liver carcinomas in the patients were surgically resected. Samples were taken from five separate regions (per tumor). TCR beta cDNA was prepared out of around 460 ng total RNA by means of a constant-region primer. Library construction for TCR beta comprised three nested multiplex PCR rounds performed with slightly modified ARM-PCR. Rounds one and two of PCR, each of 10 cycles, were primed with TRBV1-TRBV30 forward primers and a C-beta reverse primer. TCRdb re-analysed the multiplex PCR reads in MiXCR, keeping a single row per CDR3 protein. The sample has 99,000 or so distinct CDR3 sequences, about 70% seen once.

Sequences were obtained from liver tumor tissue from sampling region 5. Subset reported: tumor region T5, tumor centre. This sequence was found in a woman aged 55-69 years with primary liver carcinoma and hepatitis B virus infection. This chain links TRBV29-1 with TRBJ1-1; no firm D call. The CDR3 is CSVAVHGDAFF. The CDR3 DNA reads as TGCAGCGTTGCGGTCCACGGGGATGCCTTCTTT.